A selection of T cell receptor beta chains follows, all from one sample in a study of a mutant IDH1 vaccine in newly diagnosed glioma. Sequenced by immunoSEQ multiplex PCR; TCRdb stores in-frame clones only, minus some. The sample records 30,000 to 40,000 clones, roughly 84% being singletons. What these receptors recognize is not known. The specimen was PBMCs, collected from a glioma patient whose treatment included an IDH1 peptide vaccine. Every receptor here comes from a man in his forties with glioma. Each CDR3 is given with its conserved first and last residue. A D gene is named only where the DNA matches it firmly. The size entry is marked missing in some rows and otherwise reads once, few, many or a size class.

size	J	V	D	DNA	CDR3
.	TRBJ1-3	TRBV4-1	TRBD1	TGCGCCAGCAGCCTTGACAGGGGGGAAAACACCATATATTTT	CASSLDRGENTIYF
.	TRBJ1-5	TRBV6-1	.	TGTGCTGCCCACAGGAATAGCAATCAGCCCCAGCATTTT	CAAHRNSNQPQHF
.	TRBJ1-2	TRBV10-3	.	TGTGCCATCAGTGACGCAGACATCTATGGCTACACCTTC	CAISDADIYGYTF
.	TRBJ2-2	TRBV4-1	.	TGCGCCAGCAGCCTGTCGGCGAACACCGGGGAGCTGTTTTTT	CASSLSANTGELFF
.	TRBJ1-5	TRBV5-1	TRBD1	TGCGCCAGCAGCGTGGGACAGGCTGGGGAGCCCCAGCATTTT	CASSVGQAGEPQHF
.	TRBJ1-1	TRBV5-1	.	TGCGCCAGCAGCTTGGGCGGGCTCGTCACTGAAGCTTTCTTT	CASSLGGLVTEAFF
.	TRBJ1-5	TRBV7-2	.	TGTGCCAGCAGCTTATGGGGGGACAGCAATCAGCCCCAGCATTTT	CASSLWGDSNQPQHF
.	TRBJ2-1	TRBV7-7	.	TGTGCTAGCAGCTTTGTTGGCGGGGGCCACAATGAGCAGTTCTTC	CASSFVGGGHNEQFF
few	TRBJ1-1	TRBV11-3	.	TGTGCCAGCAGCTTAAACGGAGACACTGAAGCTTTCTTT	CASSLNGDTEAFF
once	TRBJ2-7	TRBV18	.	TGTGCCAGCTCACCAGGGGGAACAGGGAGGAACGAGCAGTACTTC	CASSPGGTGRNEQYF
few	TRBJ2-6	TRBV11-2	.	TGTGCCAGCAGCTCGATCCGCTCTGGGGCCAACGTCCTGACTTTC	CASSSIRSGANVLTF
.	TRBJ1-3	TRBV27	.	TGTGCCAGCAGTCCCTCCCGCAGGGGCTCTGGAAACACCATATATTTT	CASSPSRRGSGNTIYF
.	TRBJ1-1	TRBV7-2	.	TGTGCCAGCAGCTTAGGCGGGGGGGCTAGGGGAACTGAAGCTTTCTTT	CASSLGGGARGTEAFF
.	TRBJ1-5	TRBV4-1	TRBD1	TGCGCCAGCAGCCAAGATCGCCAGGGGGGTCAGCCCCAGCATTTT	CASSQDRQGGQPQHF
.	TRBJ2-7	TRBV5-6	TRBD2	TGTGCCAGCAGCTTAGGGACTAGCGGTTACGAGCAGTACTTC	CASSLGTSGYEQYF
.	TRBJ1-1	TRBV18	TRBD1	TGTGCCAGCTCACCACAAGTCGCCGGGACAGGGGGTAATACTGAAGCTTTCTTT	CASSPQVAGTGGNTEAFF
.	TRBJ2-7	TRBV28	.	TGTGCCAGCAGCTCAGGGACCTACGAGCAGTACTTC	CASSSGTYEQYF
once	TRBJ1-4	TRBV5-4	.	TGTGCCAGCAGCGAAGGTACCAGGGCAACTAATGAAAAACTGTTTTTT	CASSEGTRATNEKLFF
.	TRBJ2-7	TRBV19	.	TGTGCCAGTAGTCTCAACGCGGTCTACGAGCAGTACTTC	CASSLNAVYEQYF
.	TRBJ2-1	TRBV10-3	TRBD2	TGTGCCTCCACTAGCGGGAGTTCTAATGAGCAGTTCTTC	CASTSGSSNEQFF
.	TRBJ1-5	TRBV19	TRBD1	TGTGCCAGTAGTGTCGGACAGGGCGGCAATCAGCCCCAGCATTTT	CASSVGQGGNQPQHF
.	TRBJ2-7	TRBV7-2	TRBD2	TGTGCCAGCAGCTTCCCGGGACTAGCGGGAGGTTCGTGGGAGCAGTACTTC	CASSFPGLAGGSWEQYF
.	TRBJ2-3	TRBV29-1	.	TGCAGCGTGGCCCGTGGGGACACTAGCACAGATACGCAGTATTTT	CSVARGDTSTDTQYF
.	TRBJ2-2	TRBV15	TRBD1	TGTGCCACCAGCCAGGGGGACCTTAACACCGGGGAGCTGTTTTTT	CATSQGDLNTGELFF
.	TRBJ2-5	TRBV18	.	TGTGCCAGCTCCTTAGGGAAACAAGAGACCCAGTACTTC	CASSLGKQETQYF
.	TRBJ1-1	TRBV6-1	TRBD1	TGTGCCAGCAGTGACATTAATTCCGGGACAGGTGAAGCTTTCTTT	CASSDINSGTGEAFF
.	TRBJ2-1	TRBV2	TRBD2	TGTGCCAGCAGCCCGGGACTAGCGTTCAATGAGCAGTTCTTC	CASSPGLAFNEQFF
few	TRBJ2-7	TRBV7-9	.	TGTGCCAGCAGCTTAGAGACCCGGAGCCTCGAGCAGTACTTC	CASSLETRSLEQYF
.	TRBJ2-5	TRBV7-7	.	TGTGCTAGCTCTGCGGACAGAAAGACCCAGTACTTC	CASSADRKTQYF
.	TRBJ1-1	TRBV5-4	TRBD1	TGTGCCAGCAGCAGGAGCCAGGGGGCCCGGCAAGCTTTCTTT	CASSRSQGARQAFF
.	TRBJ2-7	TRBV7-2	TRBD1	TGTGCCAGCAGCTTCCTGGGGACAGGGGGAGCGGGAGTATACGAGCAGTACTTC	CASSFLGTGGAGVYEQYF
.	TRBJ2-7	TRBV7-4	.	TGTGCCAGCAGCTCCGGGGGAGTAAAAAACAACTACGAGCAGTACTTC	CASSSGGVKNNYEQYF
.	TRBJ2-1	TRBV5-6	TRBD2	TGTGCCAGCAGCTTGGTGGGCGGGAGGGGGCGCAATGAGCAGTTCTTC	CASSLVGGRGRNEQFF
.	TRBJ2-5	TRBV7-2	.	TGTGCCAGCAGCTTATCTTATAGTCGCACACAAGAGACCCAGTACTTC	CASSLSYSRTQETQYF
.	TRBJ2-7	TRBV5-1	.	TGCGCCAGCAGCTTGGTTTGGCCAGCCAGATCCTACGAGCAGTACTTC	CASSLVWPARSYEQYF
.	TRBJ1-1	TRBV18	.	TGTGCCAGCTCACCAAACGGGGGGAACACTGAAGCTTTCTTT	CASSPNGGNTEAFF
.	TRBJ2-2	TRBV2	TRBD1	TGTGCCAGCATTCGAGACAGGGTCAACACCGGGGAGCTGTTTTTT	CASIRDRVNTGELFF
few	TRBJ1-1	TRBV2	TRBD1	TGTGCCAGAGACAGGGAGGGCACTGAAGCTTTCTTT	CARDREGTEAFF
few	TRBJ2-7	TRBV6-5	TRBD2	TGTGCCAGCAGGCCGGGGACTAGCAGGACCGAGCAGTACTTC	CASRPGTSRTEQYF
few	TRBJ1-4	TRBV19	.	TGTGCCAGTAGAGCCGTGGGGCCTTGGGAAAAACTGTTTTTT	CASRAVGPWEKLFF
.	TRBJ1-1	TRBV7-9	TRBD1	TGTGCCAGCAGCTTAGACAGGGGGAGGACTGAAGCTTTCTTT	CASSLDRGRTEAFF
.	TRBJ2-5	TRBV4-3	.	TGCGCCAGCAGCCACCGAAGGGAGACCCAGTACTTC	CASSHRRETQYF
.	TRBJ2-1	TRBV7-2	.	TGTGCCAGCACCAGGGACCGCTCCTACAATGAGCAGTTCTTC	CASTRDRSYNEQFF
.	TRBJ2-3	TRBV11-3	TRBD2	TGTGCCAGCAGCTTAGGGCGTTTAGCGGGAGGAAAAGATACGCAGTATTTT	CASSLGRLAGGKDTQYF
.	TRBJ1-2	TRBV6-5	.	TGTGCCAGCAGTTACTCCTTAGAGACTAACTATGGCTACACCTTC	CASSYSLETNYGYTF
once	TRBJ2-1	TRBV19	.	TGTGCCAGTAGCCCCGGGTCTTCCAATGAGCAGTTCTTC	CASSPGSSNEQFF
.	TRBJ1-4	TRBV12-5	TRBD1	TGTGCTAGTGGTTCGGGACAGGGTGGTGAAAAACTGTTTTTT	CASGSGQGGEKLFF
.	TRBJ1-2	TRBV28	.	TGTGCCAGCAGTTTAACATCCTTAGCGGGCTACACCTTC	CASSLTSLAGYTF
.	TRBJ1-2	TRBV28	.	TGTGCCAGCAGTTTCTCGGGGGCTGGTTATGGCTACACCTTC	CASSFSGAGYGYTF
.	TRBJ2-1	TRBV4-1	TRBD1	TGCGCCAGCAGCCAAGATGGGACAGGCTCCTACAATGAGCAGTTCTTC	CASSQDGTGSYNEQFF
.	TRBJ2-7	TRBV7-9	TRBD1	TGTGCCAGCAGCTTAGTGTTCGGACAGGACTCCGAGCAGTACTTC	CASSLVFGQDSEQYF
.	TRBJ2-7	TRBV19	.	TGTGCCAGTACCGTAGCGGCAGACGCTTCCTACGAGCAGTACTTC	CASTVAADASYEQYF